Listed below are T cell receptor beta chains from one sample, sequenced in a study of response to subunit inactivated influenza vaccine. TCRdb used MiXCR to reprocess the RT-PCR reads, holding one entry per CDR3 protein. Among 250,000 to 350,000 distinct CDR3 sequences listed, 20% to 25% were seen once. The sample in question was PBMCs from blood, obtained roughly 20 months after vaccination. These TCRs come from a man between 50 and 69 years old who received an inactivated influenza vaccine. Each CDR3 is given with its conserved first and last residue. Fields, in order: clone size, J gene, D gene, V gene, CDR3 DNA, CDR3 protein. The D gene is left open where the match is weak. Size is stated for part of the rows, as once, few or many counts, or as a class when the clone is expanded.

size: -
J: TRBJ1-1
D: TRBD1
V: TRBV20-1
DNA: TGCAGTGCCAGCTCCGGGACAGGGGGCGCGGGCACTGAAGCTTTCTTT
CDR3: CSASSGTGGAGTEAFF

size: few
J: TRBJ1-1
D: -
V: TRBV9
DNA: TGTGCCAGCAGCGTGAGGGTAGAGGACACTGAAGCTTTCTTT
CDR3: CASSVRVEDTEAFF

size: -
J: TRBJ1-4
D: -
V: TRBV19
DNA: TGTGCCAGTAGTATAGCGACGGGGATAAATGAAAAACTGTTTTTT
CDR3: CASSIATGINEKLFF

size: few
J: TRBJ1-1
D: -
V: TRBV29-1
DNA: TGCAGCGGGGGGGCCCGGGGGGTGAACACTGAAGCTTTCTTT
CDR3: CSGGARGVNTEAFF

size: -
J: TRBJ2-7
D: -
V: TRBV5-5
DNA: TGTGCCAGCAGCTTGGGGGGCAGCATCTCCTACGAGCAGTACTTC
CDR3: CASSLGGSISYEQYF

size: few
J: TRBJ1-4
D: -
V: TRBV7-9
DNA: TGTGCCAGCAGCTCGCCGATAGGTGCAACTAATGAAAAACTGTTTTTT
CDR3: CASSSPIGATNEKLFF

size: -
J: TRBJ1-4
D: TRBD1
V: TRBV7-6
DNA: TGTGCCAGCAGTCAATCGACAGGGCCTAATGAAAAACTGTTTTTT
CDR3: CASSQSTGPNEKLFF

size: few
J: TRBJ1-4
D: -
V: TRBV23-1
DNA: TGCGCCAGCAGTCGTCAGGGGTGGGAAAAACTGTTTTTT
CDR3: CASSRQGWEKLFF

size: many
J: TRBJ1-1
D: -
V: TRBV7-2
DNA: TGTGCCAGCAGCTCAGGGTTGTGGACTGAAGCTTTCTTT
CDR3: CASSSGLWTEAFF

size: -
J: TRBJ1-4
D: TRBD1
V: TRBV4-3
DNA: TGCGCCAGCAGCCAAGATATTTCGACAGGGAATGAAAAACTGTTTTTT
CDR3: CASSQDISTGNEKLFF

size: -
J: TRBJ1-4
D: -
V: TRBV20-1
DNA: TGCAGTGCTAGAGACGGCAGGAATAATGAAAAACTGTTTTTT
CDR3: CSARDGRNNEKLFF

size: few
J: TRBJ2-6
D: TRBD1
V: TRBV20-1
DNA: TGCAGTGCCACCAGGACAGGTTGGTGGGCTGGGGCCAACGTCCTGACTTTC
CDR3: CSATRTGWWAGANVLTF

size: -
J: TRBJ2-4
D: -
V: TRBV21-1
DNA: TGTGCCAGCAGCAAAACAACGGTTTTGGCAGCCCAGGCCAAAAACATTCAGTACTTC
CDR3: CASSKTTVLAAQAKNIQYF

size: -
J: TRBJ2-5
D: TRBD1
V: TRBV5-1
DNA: TGCGCCAGCAGCTTCTACAGGGGCGCCCCACAAGAGACCCAGTACTTC
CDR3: CASSFYRGAPQETQYF

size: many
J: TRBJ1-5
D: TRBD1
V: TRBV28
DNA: TGTGCCAGCAGTTTCGGGACAGCCGTAAATCAGCCCCAGCATTTT
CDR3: CASSFGTAVNQPQHF

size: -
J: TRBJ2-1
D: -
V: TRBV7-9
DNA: TGTGCCAGCAGCTCAGGGCCCAATGAGCAGTTCTTC
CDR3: CASSSGPNEQFF

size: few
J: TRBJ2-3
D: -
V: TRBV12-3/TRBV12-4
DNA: TGTGCCAGCAGCCCCGGAGCGGTTAGCACAGATACGCAGTATTTT
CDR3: CASSPGAVSTDTQYF

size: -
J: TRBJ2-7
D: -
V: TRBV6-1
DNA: TGTGCCAGCGAAGACAGCCCCTACGAGCAGTACTTC
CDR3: CASEDSPYEQYF

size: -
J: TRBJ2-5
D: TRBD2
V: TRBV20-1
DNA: TGCAGTGCTCGACTAGCGGGACGCATATCAGAGACCCAGTACTTC
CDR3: CSARLAGRISETQYF

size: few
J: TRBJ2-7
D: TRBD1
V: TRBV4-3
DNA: TGCGCCAGCAGCCAAGGTCGGGACAGAAGGTGGGAGCAGTACTTC
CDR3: CASSQGRDRRWEQYF

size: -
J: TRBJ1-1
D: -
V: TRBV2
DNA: TGTGCCAGCAGTGAAGCGAGATACCTGGAAGCTTTCTTT
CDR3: CASSEARYLEAFF

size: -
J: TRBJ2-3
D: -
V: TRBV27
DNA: TGTGCCAGCAGTTTCGTACAGGGTGTGGCAGATACGCAGTATTTT
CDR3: CASSFVQGVADTQYF